The TCR beta chain described here comes from a study of T-cell memory formation after mild COVID-19. Barcoded TCR alpha and TCR beta cDNA libraries with UMIs came from 5'RACE using constant-segment primers. Each CDR3 protein gets one entry after TCRdb re-called the 5' RACE reads with MiXCR. Altogether some 120,000 distinct CDR3 sequences are present, 5% to 6.5% being singletons, with the ten largest covering roughly 2%. Study results and caveats: Clones that shrank (day 15 to 85) were balanced CD4/CD8, whereas later expanders leaned CD4+. Second-wave clones reaching peak frequency on day 37 lacked confirmed SARS-CoV-2 specificity.

This clonotype was counted a few times. What it recognizes is unknown. Sequencing was done on a sample of PBMCs or a T cell subset sorted from them (not recorded which). This clonotype was sampled from an adult woman who had mild COVID-19 (a few samples of this study predate the infection). Cell type and time point are not known.

The CDR3 bases are TGTGCCAGCAGTTTGGGGCTAAGTAATGAAAAACTGTTTTTT. It yields the protein CASSLGLSNEKLFF. The V gene is TRBV12-3 or TRBV12-4, the J gene TRBJ1-4; possible D gene TRBD1, 5 bases. V shed 3 bases and J shed 4 bases, with 9 bases lying between them. The CDR3 length is 14 residues.